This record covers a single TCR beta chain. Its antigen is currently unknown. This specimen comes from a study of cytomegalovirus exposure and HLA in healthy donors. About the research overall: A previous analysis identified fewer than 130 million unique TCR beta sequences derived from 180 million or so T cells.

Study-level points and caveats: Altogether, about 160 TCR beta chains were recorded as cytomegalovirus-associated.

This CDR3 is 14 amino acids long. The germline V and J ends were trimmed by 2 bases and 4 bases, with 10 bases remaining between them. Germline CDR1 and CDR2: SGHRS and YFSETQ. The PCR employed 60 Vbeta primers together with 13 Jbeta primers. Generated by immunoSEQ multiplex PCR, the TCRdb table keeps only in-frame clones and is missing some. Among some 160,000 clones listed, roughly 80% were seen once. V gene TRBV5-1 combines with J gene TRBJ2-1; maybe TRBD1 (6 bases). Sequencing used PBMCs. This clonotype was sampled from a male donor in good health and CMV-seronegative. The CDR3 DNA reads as TGCGCCAGCAGCTTCGCGGACAGATACAATGAGCAGTTCTTC. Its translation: CASSFADRYNEQFF.